A single sample gave rise to the 15 T cell receptor beta chains below, sequenced in a study of blood T cell repertoires in COVID-19. Only in-frame clones appear in the TCRdb table, and some are missing; sequencing was by immunoSEQ multiplex PCR. The table lists some 310,000 clones, around 89% of them singletons. The source material was peripheral blood. Every receptor here comes from a middle-aged woman with COVID-19, enrolled during active disease.

The J gene is TRBJ2-5, the V gene TRBV29-1, with 9 bases identical to TRBD1. CDR3 length: 12 residues. Trimming took 6 bases from V and 5 from J; bases not matched to a gene: 4. Germline-derived CDR1 and CDR2 are SQVTM and ANQGSEA. The CDR3 DNA is TGCAGCGTGGGGGACAGGGACGAGACCCAGTACTTC. Translated: CSVGDRDETQYF.

CDR3 in DNA: TGTGCCAGCAGTCACCCCGGGGTGGCCAGCTATGGCTACACCTTC. The encoded protein is CASSHPGVASYGYTF. The chain employs TRBV6-5 and TRBJ1-2; D gene unclear. V lost 5 bases and J lost 4, with 17 bases in between. The CDR3 is 15 residues long. CDR1 and CDR2 (germline): MNHEY, SVGAGI.

CDR3 DNA: TGCGCCAGCAGCTCCGGGGGGGCCGCATACGAGCAGTACTTC. It specifies CASSSGGAAYEQYF. The chain combines TRBV5-1 with TRBJ2-7; 8 positions agree with TRBD2. J was trimmed by 4 bases and V by 3 bases; bases with no gene match: 6. CDR3 length: 14 amino acids. CDR1 is SGHRS and CDR2 is YFSETQ in the germline V gene.

This clone was counted once. The CDR3 region has the DNA TGTGCCAGCAGCGTTAATAGGGACAGCTATGGCTACACCTTC. As protein: CASSVNRDSYGYTF. The chain links TRBV7-3 to TRBJ1-2; 7 bases match TRBD1. With V trimmed by 5 bases and J by 4 bases, 7 bases remained unmatched. This CDR3 contains 14 residues. Germline values: CDR1 SGHTA, CDR2 FQGTGA.

This chain links TRBV4-3 with TRBJ1-1, with D possibly matching TRBD1 (5 bases). Trimming removed 0 bases from V and 1 base from J, with 12 bases in between. The CDR3 totals 16 residues. Germline V gene lookup returns CDR1 LGHNA and CDR2 YSLEER. For the CDR3, the DNA is TGCGCCAGCAGCCAAGAAGTAAGACAGAGGAACACTGAAGCTTTCTTT. Protein sequence: CASSQEVRQRNTEAFF.

The V and J genes are TRBV27 and TRBJ2-3, with D perhaps TRBD1 (6 bases). CDR3 size: 15 residues. Germline-derived CDR1 and CDR2 are MNHEY and SMNVEV (reference sequence). V was clipped by 3 bases and J by 0 bases, with 10 bases between them. CDR3 DNA: TGTGCCAGCAGTTTCCGGACAGTAAGCACAGATACGCAGTATTTT. This translates into CASSFRTVSTDTQYF.

V gene TRBV19 combines with J gene TRBJ2-2; 9 bases are a match to TRBD2. This CDR3 is 15 amino acids long. The V segment lost 3 bases and the J segment 4 bases; nucleotides outside the gene matches: 3. Germline CDR1 LNHDA, CDR2 SQIVND (reference sequence). CDR3 protein: CASSIGAGGTGELFF. The CDR3 nucleotides are TGTGCCAGTAGTATCGGAGCGGGAGGCACCGGGGAGCTGTTTTTT.

The chain uses TRBV6-4 and TRBJ2-7; D is ambiguous. Germline V gene lookup returns CDR1 MRHNA and CDR2 SNTAGT. The CDR3 has 11 residues. The CDR3 region has the DNA TGTGTGAGGAGAAGATCCTACGAGCAGTACTTC. It is translated as CVRRRSYEQYF.

The V and J genes are TRBV7-2 and TRBJ2-2; no firm D call. Germline V CDR1 and CDR2: SGHTA, FQGNSA. The V end lost 3 bases, the J end lost 1 base, and 6 bases lay between the germline ends. The length of the CDR3 is 14 residues. DNA of the CDR3: TGTGCCAGCAGCTTCTCTTGGAACACCGGGGAGCTGTTTTTT. It yields the protein CASSFSWNTGELFF.

The J gene is TRBJ1-2, the V gene TRBV19; 7 bases fit TRBD1. The J segment lost 4 bases and the V segment lost 5 bases, leaving 10 bases of the junction unmatched. Germline V gene data show CDR1 as LNHDA and CDR2 as SQIVND (reference sequence). This CDR3 has 15 amino acids. The CDR3: CASSSHSGTVYGYTF. The CDR3 DNA reads TGTGCCAGTAGTTCACATTCCGGGACAGTCTATGGCTACACCTTC.

The chain joins TRBV11-3 to TRBJ2-5; TRBD1 agrees at 7 bases. Looked up from germline, CDR1 is SGHNT and CDR2 is YENEEA. V lost 3 bases, J lost 4 bases, and 2 bases stayed unmatched. CDR3 length equals 13 residues. The CDR3 bases are TGTGCCAGCAGCTTCCGACAGGGAGAGACCCAGTACTTC. Translation gives CASSFRQGETQYF.

CDR3 coding DNA: TGTGCCAGCAGCCAGAGGAATCGACGGACTAGCGGGGGGGCGCGGGGGCCCTACAATGAGCAGTTCTTC. Translation gives CASSQRNRRTSGGARGPYNEQFF. V is TRBV3-1 (or the pseudogene TRBV3-2) and J is TRBJ2-1; 15 nucleotides line up with TRBD2. CDR3 length: 23 amino acids. Germline V CDR1 and CDR2: LGHDT, YNNKEL (reference sequence). The J segment lost 2 bases and the V segment lost 3 bases, leaving 20 bases of the junction unmatched.

The chain is built from TRBV7-8 and TRBJ2-1; TRBD2 agrees at 11 bases. The CDR3 extends over 19 amino acids. The germline V gene encodes CDR1 SGHVS and CDR2 FQNEAQ. The ends lost 5 bases at V and 0 bases at J; junction bases unmatched: 12. CDR3: CASSRILAGGISSYNEQFF. CDR3 in DNA: TGTGCCAGCAGCCGCATCCTAGCGGGAGGAATTAGCTCCTACAATGAGCAGTTCTTC.

The chain employs TRBV18 and TRBJ1-1; a weak D match, TRBD1 (5 bases). Germline assignment: CDR1 KGHSH and CDR2 LQKENI. V gave up 3 bases and J gave up 1 base, with 12 bases separating them. The CDR3 is 15 amino acids. Here the CDR3 DNA reads TGTGCCAGCTCACCGGTTGGGCAGGGGAACACTGAAGCTTTCTTT. Its protein product is CASSPVGQGNTEAFF.

The chain carries TRBV27 and TRBJ2-5; D perhaps matches TRBD1 (5 bases). V was shortened by 2 bases and J by 4 bases, with 14 bases between the two germline ends. The CDR3 sequence is 15 residues long. From germline, CDR1 is MNHEY and CDR2 SMNVEV (reference sequence). CDR3 residues: CASSLQGARGETQYF. In DNA form, the CDR3 reads TGTGCCAGCAGTTTACAAGGGGCTCGAGGAGAGACCCAGTACTTC.